This T cell receptor beta chain was retrieved from a study of blood T cell repertoires in COVID-19. Authors' methods: From reference gene primer amplification, estimates of nucleated cell counts were derived. The method was immunoSEQ multiplex PCR; TCRdb's version includes in-frame clones alone and lacks a portion of them. The D gene and trimming were derived from the DNA, and the V and J assignments and clone size from that table. This table holds 150,000 to 200,000 clones, 76% found once. Trimming took off 0 bases at V and 5 bases at J, with 8 bases between the two ends. From germline, CDR1 is GTSNPN and CDR2 SVGIG (reference sequence). This CDR3 is built from 13 residues. About this clone: Other DNA sequences in the same sample also yield this CDR3.

This TCR was recovered from a woman in her forties or fifties with acute COVID-19. V gene TRBV30 combines with J gene TRBJ1-5, with TRBD1 as a possible D gene (5 bases). Input material: PBMCs or T cells enriched from blood (not recorded which). CDR3 protein: CAWSVRGDQPQHF. The CDR3 nucleotides read TGTGCCTGGAGTGTAAGGGGTGATCAGCCCCAGCATTTT.